This TCR beta chain was sequenced for a study of T cell responses to AZD1222 COVID-19 vaccine. CDR1 and CDR2 (germline): SGHDT, YYEEEE. The CDR3 spans 13 residues. V was cut by 0 bases and J by 7 bases, with 10 bases left in between. Only in-frame clones appear in the TCRdb table, and some are missing; sequencing was by immunoSEQ multiplex PCR. The sample lists about 150,000 clones; 80% to 95% were seen once. Study outcomes and limitations: The sample set comprised mostly white British donors with more females, and clonal diversity was possibly underestimated.

On this clone itself: Antigen unknown.

Source: peripheral blood, taken on day 0 of AZD1222 vaccination. V and J are TRBV5-6 and TRBJ1-2; maybe TRBD1 (5 bases). The TCR was taken from an adult in good health. CDR3 nucleotides: TGTGCCAGCAGCTTGGGTGATAGGGGTGGCTACACCTTC. Translated: CASSLGDRGGYTF.